Sequencing of this T cell receptor (beta chain) was carried out in a study of cytomegalovirus exposure and HLA in healthy donors. This clone appeared a single time. As yet, its antigen is unknown. Findings of the study overall: A later analysis revealed that TCR association rates differed between HLA loci, peaking at DRB1 and bottoming out at HLA-C. Reports indicate that TCR beta sequences accurately predicted the HLA-A and HLA-B alleles of most subjects. CMV antigen specificity of a few CMV-associated chains was confirmed in vitro. Reportedly, a later analysis found an Asian-associated ancestry cluster had fewer N-insertions than the roughly 700-donor mean.

The CDR3 has 19 amino acids. Per the germline V gene, CDR1 is SEHNR and CDR2 is FQNEAQ (reference sequence). V shed 5 bases, J shed 2 bases, and the junction held 18 bases outside the gene matches. With 60 Vbeta and 13 Jbeta primers, the PCR was carried out. The protocol was immunoSEQ multiplex PCR, while the TCRdb copy is restricted to in-frame clones and leaves out a portion. The repertoire holds under 200,000 clones, roughly 83% seen once, with approximately 2.4% in the top ten. The TCR was taken from a woman aged 45-65 years in good health and CMV-seronegative. The specimen sequenced was PBMCs. The chain couples TRBV7-9 to TRBJ2-3, with 8 nucleotides matching TRBD2. The CDR3 reads CASSHLPLGGRRVTDTQYF. CDR3 coding DNA: TGTGCCAGCAGCCATTTACCCTTAGGCGGGAGGCGCGTCACAGATACGCAGTATTTT.